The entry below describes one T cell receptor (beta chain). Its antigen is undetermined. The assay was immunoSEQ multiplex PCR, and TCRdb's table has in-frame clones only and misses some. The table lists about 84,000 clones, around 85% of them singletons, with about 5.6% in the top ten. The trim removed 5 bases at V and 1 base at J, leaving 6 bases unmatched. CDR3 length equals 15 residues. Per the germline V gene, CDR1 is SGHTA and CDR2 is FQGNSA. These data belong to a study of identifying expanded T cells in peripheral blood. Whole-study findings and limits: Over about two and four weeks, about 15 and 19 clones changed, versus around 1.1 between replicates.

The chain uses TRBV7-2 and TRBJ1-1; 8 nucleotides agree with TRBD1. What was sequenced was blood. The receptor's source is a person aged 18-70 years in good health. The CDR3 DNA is TGTGCCAGCAGCCCCGGGACAGGAGGGAACACTGAAGCTTTCTTT. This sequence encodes CASSPGTGGNTEAFF.